The entry below gives a single T cell receptor beta chain sequence along with its context. Its matching antigen is unknown. This sample is part of a study of T cell responses to AZD1222 COVID-19 vaccine. Whole-study context: Pooling was applied to second doses at about 4 or about 12 weeks. General study results and limits: After two AZD1222 doses, spike-specific TCR breadth and depth rose versus day 0.

Germline V lookup: CDR1 KGHSH, CDR2 LQKENI. Trimming pared 0 bases from V and 0 bases from J, leaving 12 bases between. This CDR3 has 17 residues. Sequencing used immunoSEQ multiplex PCR; TCRdb keeps in-frame clones, though not all of them. The sample holds roughly 110,000 clones; 90% are singletons and the top ten take approximately 5%. This specimen was peripheral blood, taken on day 0 of AZD1222 vaccination. The chain is built from TRBV18 and TRBJ2-4; possibly TRBD1 for D (5 bases). This receptor was obtained from an adult in good health. Here the CDR3 reads CASSPPRQSVAKNIQYF. The CDR3 nucleotides read TGTGCCAGCTCACCACCTCGACAGAGTGTAGCCAAAAACATTCAGTACTTC. Variable domain in full (rest from reference TRBV18 and TRBJ2-4): NAGVMQNPRHLVRRRGQEARLRCSPMKGHSHVYWYRQLPEEGLKFMVYLQKENIIDESGMPKERFSAEFPKEGPSILRIQQVVRGDSAAYFCASSPPRQSVAKNIQYFGAGTRLSVL.